The T cell receptor (beta chain) described here comes from a study of control samples from healthy donors and cancer patients. The CDR3 is made up of 13 amino acids. CDR1 and CDR2 (germline): ENHRY, SYGVKD. V lost 8 bases, J lost 7 bases, and 6 bases stayed unmatched. Some clones are missing from TCRdb's copy, which holds only in-frame ones; the method was immunoSEQ multiplex PCR. This table lists fewer than 200,000 clones. Sequenced: blood. The chain combines TRBV10-3 with TRBJ1-5; 9 bases are a match to TRBD1. This sequence was found in a woman aged 25 to 39 in good health. The CDR3 nucleotides read TGTGCCATCGCCGGGACAGGGTACCAGCCCCAGCATTTT. Encoded protein: CAIAGTGYQPQHF.